Here is one T cell receptor (beta chain) with its context. This specimen comes from a study of T-cell reconstitution after alpha-beta-depleted transplantation in children. Library preparation (for TCRbeta) was performed with unique molecular identifiers. Each CDR3 protein is one row after TCRdb ran MiXCR on the PCR reads. The data show 200,000 to 250,000 distinct CDR3 sequences, around 10% seen once. This CDR3 is 12 amino acids long. The germline CDR1 and CDR2 sequences are DFQATT and SNEGSKA (reference sequence). V lost 6 bases and J lost 5; bases outside the gene matches: 5. The chain recombines TRBV20-1 with TRBJ2-5; TRBD2 agrees at 8 bases. The sample here was PBMCs from the stem cell graft donor, taken from the stem cell graft. The source of this sequence is a human donor who donated a stem cell graft to a child with acute lymphoblastic leukemia. The CDR3 DNA sequence: TGCAGTGCCCGGGCTAGCGGGGAGACCCAGTACTTC. Translated: CSARASGETQYF.